The following is a T cell receptor beta chain sequence with its context. Libraries were prepared by immunoSEQ multiplex PCR; TCRdb keeps only in-frame clonotypes and omits some of them. The table records under 14,000 clones, around 75% of them present only once. These data come from a study of early stage breast cancer tumors. The CDR3 has 14 amino acids. V shed 7 bases and J 2 bases; nucleotides not matched to a gene: 6. From germline, CDR1 is LNHDA and CDR2 SQIVND (reference sequence). Material for sequencing was breast tumor tissue. This chain links TRBV19 with TRBJ2-5; 8 bases line up with TRBD2. The TCR was taken from a person between 70 and 80 years old with breast cancer. The CDR3 here is CASTQRGGQETQYF. CDR3 coding DNA: TGTGCCAGTACCCAACGGGGGGGACAAGAGACCCAGTACTTC.